Below are 17 T cell receptor beta chains sequenced from a single sample in a study of blood T cell repertoires in COVID-19. TCRdb's table, derived via immunoSEQ multiplex PCR, lists solely in-frame clones and lacks some. The repertoire holds fewer than 700,000 clones, with approximately 88% as singletons. The sequenced material came from peripheral blood. The source of these receptors is a woman aged 45-59 years with COVID-19, enrolled during active disease.

This chain joins TRBV5-1 and TRBJ1-1; unclear D gene. Trimming removed 4 bases at V and 3 bases at J, with 16 bases between. The CDR3 is 15 residues long. Germline CDR1 reads SGHRS; CDR2 reads YFSETQ. The CDR3 coding sequence is TGCGCCAGCAGCGCGAGGACTATCGGGGACACTGAAGCTTTCTTT. Translation gives CASSARTIGDTEAFF. The full variable domain, with the rest looked up from reference TRBV5-1 and TRBJ1-1, is KAGVTQTPRYLIKTRGQQVTLSCSPISGHRSVSWYQQTPGQGLQFLFEYFSETQRNKGNFPGRFSGRQFSNSRSEMNVSTLELGDSALYLCASSARTIGDTEAFFGQGTRLTVV.

The gene calls are TRBV6-6 and TRBJ1-1, with D maybe TRBD1 (5 bases). CDR1 is MNHNY and CDR2 is SVGAGI in the germline V gene (reference sequence). This CDR3 has 15 residues. V dropped 6 bases and J dropped 2 bases, with 16 bases sitting between them. The CDR3 DNA sequence: TGTGCCAGCAGCAAGGGGTCGGGAGGTAACACTGAAGCTTTCTTT. Protein sequence: CASSKGSGGNTEAFF.

V and J are TRBV6-1 and TRBJ1-2, with a tentative D call TRBD1 (5 bases). CDR1 is MNHNS and CDR2 is SASEGT in the germline V gene. The CDR3 extends over 13 amino acids. V was pared by 2 bases and J by 6 bases, with 10 bases between. The CDR3 DNA reads as TGTGCCAGCAGTGAATTAAACAGGAATGGCTACACCTTC. Protein: CASSELNRNGYTF.

The chain is built from TRBV9 and TRBJ1-2, with TRBD1 matching 12 bases. CDR1 is SGDLS and CDR2 is YYNGEE in the germline V gene. This CDR3 is 15 amino acids long. Trimming at V came to 0 bases and at J to 7 bases, leaving 4 bases not matched to a gene. The CDR3 nucleotides are TGTGCCAGCAGCGTAGTGGGACAGGGGGCGGTTGGCTACACCTTC. It translates to CASSVVGQGAVGYTF.

The chain recombines TRBV2 with TRBJ1-6, with 12 positions matching TRBD1. Germline V gives CDR1 SNHLY, CDR2 FYNNEI. The CDR3 length is 15 residues. V dropped 5 bases and J dropped 10; count of bases not matched to a gene: 6. The CDR3 DNA reads as TGTGCCAGCAGTCCCGGGACAGGGGGCGCCTCACCCCTCCACTTT. This encodes CASSPGTGGASPLHF.

The chain joins TRBV5-1 to TRBJ1-3, with a weak D call TRBD1 (6 bases). V was shortened by 2 bases and J by 2 bases, with 11 bases between the two germline ends. Germline loops: CDR1 SGHRS, CDR2 YFSETQ. CDR3 size: 15 residues. The CDR3 loop is CASSFGQTPGNTIYF. CDR3 DNA: TGCGCCAGCAGCTTCGGACAGACCCCTGGAAACACCATATATTTT.

Note on this clone: Other DNA sequences in this sample translate to the same CDR3. This chain joins TRBV5-1 and TRBJ2-7, with 8 bases aligning to TRBD1. CDR1 SGHRS and CDR2 YFSETQ come from the germline V gene. The CDR3 length is 14 residues. Losses at the gene ends were 3 bases for V and 2 bases for J; bases not matched to a gene: 4. CDR3 amino acids: CASSSGTGAYEQYF. CDR3 in DNA: TGCGCCAGCAGCTCCGGGACAGGAGCCTACGAGCAGTACTTC.

The chain recombines TRBV4-1 with TRBJ1-1; 7 bases match TRBD1. The ends lost 1 base at V and 2 bases at J; junction bases unmatched: 1. The CDR3 consists of 14 residues. CDR1 and CDR2 (germline): MGHRA, YSYEKL. The chain's CDR3 is CASSQGDSNTEAFF. As DNA, the CDR3 is TGCGCCAGCAGCCAAGGGGACAGCAACACTGAAGCTTTCTTT.

V is TRBV2 and J is TRBJ2-7, with 9 bases identical to TRBD1. The CDR3 totals 13 residues. Per germline, CDR1 SNHLY and CDR2 FYNNEI. The trim removed 8 bases at V and 3 bases at J, leaving 5 bases unmatched. CDR3 sequence: CASAGQGNYEQYF. The CDR3 bases are TGTGCCAGCGCGGGACAGGGAAACTACGAGCAGTACTTC.

This clone appeared once. The chain carries TRBV6-5 and TRBJ1-2; D is uncertain. The V gene lost 4 bases and the J gene lost 1 base, with 7 bases spanning the gap. Germline V gene lookup returns CDR1 MNHEY and CDR2 SVGAGI. The CDR3 consists of 13 residues. The CDR3 nucleotides are TGTGCCAGCAGTTTCGGGGATAACTATGGCTACACCTTC. Its protein is CASSFGDNYGYTF.

The table lists this clone with a few counts. The CDR3 loop reads CASSFLTGGGQPQHF. CDR3 nucleotide sequence: TGTGCCAGCAGTTTTCTCACAGGGGGTGGGCAGCCCCAGCATTTT. V is TRBV28 and J is TRBJ1-5, with 8 bases identical to TRBD1. This CDR3 spans 15 amino acids. The germline CDR1 and CDR2 sequences are MDHEN and SYDVKM. J was trimmed by 7 bases and V by 3 bases; bases with no gene match: 8.

This clone is a singleton in its sample. This chain joins TRBV30 and TRBJ1-2; D is unclear. Looked up from germline, CDR1 is GTSNPN and CDR2 is SVGIG (reference sequence). This CDR3 contains 13 residues. Deletions cut 1 base from V and 7 bases from J, with 13 bases between. CDR3 coding DNA: TGTGCCTGGAGTGCTAATGGGAGGACTGGCTACACCTTC. This gives the protein CAWSANGRTGYTF.

The DNA for the CDR3 is TGTGCCAGCAGCTTCCCGGGGTACAATGAGCAGTTCTTC. Translated, it gives CASSFPGYNEQFF. The rearrangement links TRBV5-5 to TRBJ2-1, with a possible D match to TRBD2 (5 bases). Germline-derived CDR1 and CDR2 are SGHKS and YYEKEE (reference sequence). The V gene lost 2 bases and the J gene lost 4 bases, with 7 bases spanning the gap. The CDR3 length is 13 residues.

V is TRBV9 and J is TRBJ2-3; 9 positions agree with TRBD2. The CDR3 totals 16 residues. Trimming took 3 bases from V and 7 from J; bases not matched to a gene: 12. Germline loops: CDR1 SGDLS, CDR2 YYNGEE. In nucleotides, the CDR3 is TGTGCCAGCAGCGCCCCCAAGGCGGGGGGGCAACATACGCAGTATTTT. It is translated as CASSAPKAGGQHTQYF.

The chain links TRBV27 to TRBJ2-7; D gene unclear. Trimming took off 5 bases at V and 7 bases at J, with 12 bases between the two ends. The germline V gene has CDR1 MNHEY and CDR2 SMNVEV (reference sequence). This CDR3 is built from 12 residues. The CDR3 coding sequence is TGTGCCAGCAGTCACTCGACGGAGGAGCAGTACTTC. This gives the protein CASSHSTEEQYF.

In this sample, this clone turned up a few times. The chain has TRBV19 and TRBJ1-2; 7 bases agree with TRBD1. Germline-derived CDR1 and CDR2 are LNHDA and SQIVND (reference sequence). The CDR3 is 13 residues long. The J segment lost 3 bases and the V segment lost 6 bases, leaving 4 bases of the junction unmatched. CDR3 in amino acids: CASRRDRDYGYTF. In DNA form, the CDR3 reads TGTGCCAGTAGGAGGGACAGAGACTATGGCTACACCTTC.

The genes are TRBV9 and TRBJ1-4; 8 nucleotides match TRBD1. The germline V gene has CDR1 SGDLS and CDR2 YYNGEE. This CDR3 has 16 residues. V dropped 0 bases and J dropped 7; count of bases not matched to a gene: 8. The CDR3 DNA follows: TGTGCCAGCAGCGTAGCCCCTACAGGGGGAATTGAAAAACTGTTTTTT. Protein: CASSVAPTGGIEKLFF.